A selection of T cell receptor beta chains follows, all from one sample in a study of T cell clonotyping in hematopoietic cell transplantation. Method: immunoSEQ multiplex PCR; TCRdb's copy keeps in-frame clones and lacks some. The sample gives tens of thousands of clones, about nine tenths of which show up once; less than 6.5% is in the top ten. This specimen consisted of peripheral blood mononuclear cells, obtained before stem cell transplant. Source of these receptors: a man in his 60s with biphenotypic leukemia. Some clones in this sample may be carry-over from other donors' samples. CDR3s include the opening cysteine and the closing phenylalanine or tryptophan.

v_call	j_call	cdr3_aa
TRBV28	TRBJ1-2	CASTPVAKSNYGYTF
TRBV4-3	TRBJ1-1	CASSQDRTLNTEAFF
TRBV30	TRBJ1-2	CASIQGGSYGYTF
TRBV9	TRBJ2-6	CASRRSGANVLTF
TRBV2	TRBJ2-3	CASSVTSDTDTQYF
TRBV6-1	TRBJ2-5	CASSEYRLKTQYF
TRBV5-4	TRBJ1-1	CASSLDAANTEAFF
TRBV29-1	TRBJ1-2	CSVEGNITGGAIRPGDGYTF
TRBV19	TRBJ1-5	CASSIGVRVQPQHF
TRBV5-1	TRBJ2-2	CASSIGFGELFF
TRBV11-3	TRBJ2-7	CASSLDPVEGDTYEQYF
TRBV28	TRBJ1-5	CASSKPGGEGNQPQHF
TRBV28	TRBJ2-7	CASASSFGTASYEQYF
TRBV2	TRBJ2-3	CASRDREFTDTQYF
TRBV6-5	TRBJ2-7	CASSYGVEQYF
TRBV5-1	TRBJ1-2	CASSLVGNYGYTF
TRBV5-1	TRBJ2-7	CASSLTAGGRNEQYF
TRBV9	TRBJ2-7	CASSLTSGRGEQYF
TRBV28	TRBJ1-1	CASSLGRGGEAFF
TRBV9	TRBJ2-2	CASSYLAGGDTGELFF
TRBV9	TRBJ2-5	CASSVTSGTETQYF
TRBV28	TRBJ1-4	CASSFAREGNEKLFF
TRBV2	TRBJ2-7	CASSAGAGVPEQYF
TRBV7-9	TRBJ1-1	CASSSRQQNEAFF
TRBV4-2	TRBJ2-2	CASSQDRRSTGELFF
TRBV19	TRBJ2-7	CASSIGREGYEQYF
TRBV19	TRBJ1-5	CASTPRGQSVWNQPQHF
TRBV30	TRBJ1-4	CAWSPTRVNEKLFF
TRBV11-2	TRBJ2-3	CASSSQGGGTDTQYF